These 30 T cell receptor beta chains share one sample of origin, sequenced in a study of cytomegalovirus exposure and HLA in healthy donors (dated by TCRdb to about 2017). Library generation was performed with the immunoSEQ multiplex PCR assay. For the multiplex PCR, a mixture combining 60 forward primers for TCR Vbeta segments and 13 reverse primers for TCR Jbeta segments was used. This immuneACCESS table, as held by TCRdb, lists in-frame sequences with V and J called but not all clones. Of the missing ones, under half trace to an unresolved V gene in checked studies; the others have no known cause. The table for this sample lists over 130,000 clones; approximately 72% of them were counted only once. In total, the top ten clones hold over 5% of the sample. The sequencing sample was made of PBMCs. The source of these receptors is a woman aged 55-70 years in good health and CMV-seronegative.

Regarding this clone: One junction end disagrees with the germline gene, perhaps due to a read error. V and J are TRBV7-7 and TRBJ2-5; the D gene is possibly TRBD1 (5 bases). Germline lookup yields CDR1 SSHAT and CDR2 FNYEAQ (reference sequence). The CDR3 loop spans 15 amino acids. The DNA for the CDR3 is TGTGCTAGCAGCTCTGGATTAGCTGGGGCGGAGACCCAGTACTTC. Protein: CASSSGLAGAETQYF.

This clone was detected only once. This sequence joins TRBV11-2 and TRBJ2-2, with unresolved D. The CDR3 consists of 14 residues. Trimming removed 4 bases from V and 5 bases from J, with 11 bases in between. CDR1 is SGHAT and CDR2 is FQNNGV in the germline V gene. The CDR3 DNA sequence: TGTGCCAGCAGCTCGTCCCCGAGAACCGGGGAGCTGTTTTTT. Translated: CASSSSPRTGELFF.

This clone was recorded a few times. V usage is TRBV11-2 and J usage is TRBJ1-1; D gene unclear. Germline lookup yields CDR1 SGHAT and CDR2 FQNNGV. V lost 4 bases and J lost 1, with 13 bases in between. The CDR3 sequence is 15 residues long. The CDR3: CASSSGIRPNTEAFF. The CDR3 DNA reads TGTGCCAGCAGCTCCGGGATAAGGCCGAACACTGAAGCTTTCTTT.

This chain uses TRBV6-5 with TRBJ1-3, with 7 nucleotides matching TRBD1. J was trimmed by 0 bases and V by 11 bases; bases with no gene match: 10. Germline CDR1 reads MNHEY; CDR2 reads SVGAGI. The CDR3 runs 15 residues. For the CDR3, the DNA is TGTGCCTCAGGGGGGAGTTCCCTCTCTGGAAACACCATATATTTT. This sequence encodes CASGGSSLSGNTIYF.

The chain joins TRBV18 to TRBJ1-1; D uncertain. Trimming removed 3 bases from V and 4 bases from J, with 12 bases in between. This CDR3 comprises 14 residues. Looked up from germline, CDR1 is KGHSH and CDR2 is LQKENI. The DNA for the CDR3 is TGTGCCAGCTCACCTATGGGGAGGAGCACTGAAGCTTTCTTT. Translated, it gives CASSPMGRSTEAFF.

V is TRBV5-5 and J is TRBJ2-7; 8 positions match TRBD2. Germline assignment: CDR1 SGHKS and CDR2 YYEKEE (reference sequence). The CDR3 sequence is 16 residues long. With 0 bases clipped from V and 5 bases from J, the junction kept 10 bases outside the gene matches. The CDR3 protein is CASSLAGGRFSDEQYF. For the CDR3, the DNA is TGTGCCAGCAGCTTGGCGGGAGGGCGGTTTTCAGACGAGCAGTACTTC.

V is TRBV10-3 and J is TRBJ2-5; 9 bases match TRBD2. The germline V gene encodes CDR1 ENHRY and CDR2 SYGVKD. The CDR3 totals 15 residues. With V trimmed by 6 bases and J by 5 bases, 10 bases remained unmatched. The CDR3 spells CAIRVSGGRAETQYF. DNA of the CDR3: TGTGCCATCAGAGTTAGCGGGGGCCGCGCCGAGACCCAGTACTTC.

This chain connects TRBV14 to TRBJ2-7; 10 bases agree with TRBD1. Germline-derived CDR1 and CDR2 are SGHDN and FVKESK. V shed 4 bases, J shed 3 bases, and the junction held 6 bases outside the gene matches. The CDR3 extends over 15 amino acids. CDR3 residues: CASSRRDRGLYEQYF. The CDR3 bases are TGTGCCAGCAGCCGGAGGGACAGGGGACTCTACGAGCAGTACTTC. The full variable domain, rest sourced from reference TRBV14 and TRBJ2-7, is EAGVTQFPSHSVIEKGQTVTLRCDPISGHDNLYWYRRVMGKEIKFLLHFVKESKQDESGMPNNRFLAERTGGTYSTLKVQPAELEDSGVYFCASSRRDRGLYEQYFGPGTRLTVT.

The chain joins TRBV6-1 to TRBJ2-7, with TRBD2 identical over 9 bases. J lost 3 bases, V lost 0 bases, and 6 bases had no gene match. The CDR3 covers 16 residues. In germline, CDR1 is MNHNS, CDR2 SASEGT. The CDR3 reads CASSEAAAGGIYEQYF. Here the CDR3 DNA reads TGTGCCAGCAGTGAAGCTGCGGCGGGGGGGATCTACGAGCAGTACTTC.

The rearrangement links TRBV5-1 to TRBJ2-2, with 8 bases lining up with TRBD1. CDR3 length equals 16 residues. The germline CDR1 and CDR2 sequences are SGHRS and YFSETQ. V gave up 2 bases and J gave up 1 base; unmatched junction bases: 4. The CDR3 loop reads CASSLPDRVNTGELFF. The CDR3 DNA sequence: TGCGCCAGCAGCTTACCGGACAGGGTGAACACCGGGGAGCTGTTTTTT. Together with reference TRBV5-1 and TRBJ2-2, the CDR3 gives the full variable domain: KAGVTQTPRYLIKTRGQQVTLSCSPISGHRSVSWYQQTPGQGLQFLFEYFSETQRNKGNFPGRFSGRQFSNSRSEMNVSTLELGDSALYLCASSLPDRVNTGELFFGEGSRLTVL.

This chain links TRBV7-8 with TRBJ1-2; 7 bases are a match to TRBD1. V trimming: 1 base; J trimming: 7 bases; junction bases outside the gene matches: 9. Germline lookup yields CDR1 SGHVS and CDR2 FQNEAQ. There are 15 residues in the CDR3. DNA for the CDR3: TGTGCCAGCAGCTTAGGGCAGGGGGGATCCAGTGGCTACACCTTC. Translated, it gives CASSLGQGGSSGYTF.

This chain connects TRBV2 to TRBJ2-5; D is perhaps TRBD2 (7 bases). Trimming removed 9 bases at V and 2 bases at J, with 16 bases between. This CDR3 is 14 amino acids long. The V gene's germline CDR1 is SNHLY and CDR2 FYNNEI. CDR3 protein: CASQLGGPQETQYF. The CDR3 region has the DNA TGTGCCAGTCAATTGGGGGGGCCTCAAGAGACCCAGTACTTC.

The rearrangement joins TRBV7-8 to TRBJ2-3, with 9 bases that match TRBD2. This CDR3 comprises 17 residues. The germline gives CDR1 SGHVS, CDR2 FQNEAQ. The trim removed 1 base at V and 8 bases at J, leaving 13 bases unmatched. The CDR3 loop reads CASSLDIAGGRVGTQYF. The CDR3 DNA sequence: TGTGCCAGCAGCTTAGACATTGCGGGGGGGCGAGTAGGTACGCAGTATTTT.

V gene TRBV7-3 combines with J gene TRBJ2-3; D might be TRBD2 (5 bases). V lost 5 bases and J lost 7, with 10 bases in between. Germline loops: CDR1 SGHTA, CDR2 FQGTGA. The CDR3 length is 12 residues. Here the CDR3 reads CASSPDYYTQYF. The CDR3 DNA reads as TGTGCCAGCAGCCCAGACTATTATACGCAGTATTTT.

CDR3 sequence: CASSMFSNEQFF. For the CDR3, the DNA is TGTGCCAGTAGTATGTTTTCAAATGAGCAGTTCTTC. The rearrangement joins TRBV19 to TRBJ2-1; no clear D. V was clipped by 3 bases and J by 7 bases, with 7 bases between them. The CDR3 is 12 residues long. The germline CDR1 and CDR2 sequences are LNHDA and SQIVND (reference sequence).

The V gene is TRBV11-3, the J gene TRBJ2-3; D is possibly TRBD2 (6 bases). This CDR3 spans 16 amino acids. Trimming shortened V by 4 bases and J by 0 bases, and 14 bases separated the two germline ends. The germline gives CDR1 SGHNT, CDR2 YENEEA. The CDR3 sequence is CASSSTRAGSTDTQYF. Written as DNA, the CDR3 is TGTGCCAGCAGCTCCACTCGGGCGGGGAGCACAGATACGCAGTATTTT.

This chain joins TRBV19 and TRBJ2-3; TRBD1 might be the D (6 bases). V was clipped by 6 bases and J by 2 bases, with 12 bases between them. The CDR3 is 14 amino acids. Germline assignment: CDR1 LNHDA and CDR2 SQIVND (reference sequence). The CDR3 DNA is TGTGCCAGTAGGCTTCAGGGGAACACAGATACGCAGTATTTT. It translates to CASRLQGNTDTQYF.

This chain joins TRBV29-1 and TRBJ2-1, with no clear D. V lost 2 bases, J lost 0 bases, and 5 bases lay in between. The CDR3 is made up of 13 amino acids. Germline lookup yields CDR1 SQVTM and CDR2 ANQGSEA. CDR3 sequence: CSVENFSYNEQFF. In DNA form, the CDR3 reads TGCAGCGTTGAAAACTTCTCCTACAATGAGCAGTTCTTC.

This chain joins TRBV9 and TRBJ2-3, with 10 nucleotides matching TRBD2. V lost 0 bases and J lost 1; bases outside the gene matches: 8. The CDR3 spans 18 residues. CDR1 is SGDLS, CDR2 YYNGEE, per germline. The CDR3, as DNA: TGTGCCAGCAGCGTAGAGCTAGCGGGGGTAGGGGGCACAGATACGCAGTATTTT. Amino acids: CASSVELAGVGGTDTQYF.

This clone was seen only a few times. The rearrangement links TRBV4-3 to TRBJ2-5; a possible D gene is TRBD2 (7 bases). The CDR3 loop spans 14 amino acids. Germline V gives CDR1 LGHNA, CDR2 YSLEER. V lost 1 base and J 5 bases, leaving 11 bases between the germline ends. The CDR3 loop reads CASSQGGGRETQYF. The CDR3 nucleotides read TGCGCCAGCAGCCAAGGGGGGGGCCGCGAGACCCAGTACTTC.

The CDR3 loop is CASSSLDRARDEQFF. CDR3 DNA: TGTGCCAGCAGTTCCCTTGACAGGGCCAGGGATGAGCAGTTCTTC. V is TRBV27 and J is TRBJ2-1; 7 bases map to TRBD1. Germline V CDR1 and CDR2: MNHEY, SMNVEV (reference sequence). Trimming took 4 bases from V and 8 from J; bases not matched to a gene: 11. This CDR3 contains 15 residues.

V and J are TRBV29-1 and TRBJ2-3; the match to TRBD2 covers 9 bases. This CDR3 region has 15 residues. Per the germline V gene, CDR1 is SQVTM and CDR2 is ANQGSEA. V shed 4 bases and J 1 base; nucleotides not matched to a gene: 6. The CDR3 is CSVVPSGARTDTQYF. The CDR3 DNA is TGCAGCGTTGTCCCTAGCGGGGCCCGCACAGATACGCAGTATTTT.

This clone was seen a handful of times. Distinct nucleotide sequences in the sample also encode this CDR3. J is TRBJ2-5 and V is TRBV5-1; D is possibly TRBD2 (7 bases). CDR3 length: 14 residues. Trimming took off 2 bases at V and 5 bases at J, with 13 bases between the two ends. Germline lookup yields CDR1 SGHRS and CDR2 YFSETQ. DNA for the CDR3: TGCGCCAGCAGCTTCCCGGGGGGCGGTGAGACCCAGTACTTC. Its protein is CASSFPGGGETQYF.

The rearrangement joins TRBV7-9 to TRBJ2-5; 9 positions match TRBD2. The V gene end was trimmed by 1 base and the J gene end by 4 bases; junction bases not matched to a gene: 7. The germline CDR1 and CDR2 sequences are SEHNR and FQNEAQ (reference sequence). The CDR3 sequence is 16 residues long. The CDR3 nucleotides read TGTGCCAGCAGCTTAGGGGGACTAGCTGACGGAGAGACCCAGTACTTC. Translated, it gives CASSLGGLADGETQYF.

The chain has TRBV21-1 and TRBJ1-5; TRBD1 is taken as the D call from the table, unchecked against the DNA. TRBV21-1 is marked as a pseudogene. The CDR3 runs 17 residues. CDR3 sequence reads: CASSKVRTGQSDQPQHF. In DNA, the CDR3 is TGTGCCAGCAGCAAAGTGCGGACAGGGCAGAGCGATCAGCCCCAGCATTTT.

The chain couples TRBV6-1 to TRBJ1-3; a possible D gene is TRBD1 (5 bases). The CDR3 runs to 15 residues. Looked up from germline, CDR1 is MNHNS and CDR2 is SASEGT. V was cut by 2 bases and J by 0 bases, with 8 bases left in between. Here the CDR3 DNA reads TGTGCCAGCAGTGAACAGGGAAGCTCTGGAAACACCATATATTTT. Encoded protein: CASSEQGSSGNTIYF.

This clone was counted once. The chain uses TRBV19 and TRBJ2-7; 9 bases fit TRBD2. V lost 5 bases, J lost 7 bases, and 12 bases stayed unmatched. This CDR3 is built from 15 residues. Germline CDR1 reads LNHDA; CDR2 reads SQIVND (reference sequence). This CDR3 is CASSAPGTSRGEQYF. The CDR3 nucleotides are TGTGCCAGTAGTGCCCCCGGGACTAGCCGTGGGGAGCAGTACTTC.

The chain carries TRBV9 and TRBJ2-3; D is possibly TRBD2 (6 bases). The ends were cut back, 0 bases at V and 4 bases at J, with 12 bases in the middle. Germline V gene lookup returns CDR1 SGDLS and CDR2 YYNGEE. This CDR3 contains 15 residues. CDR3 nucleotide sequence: TGTGCCAGCAGCGTAGAGGCGCGGGGACCAGATACGCAGTATTTT. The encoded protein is CASSVEARGPDTQYF.

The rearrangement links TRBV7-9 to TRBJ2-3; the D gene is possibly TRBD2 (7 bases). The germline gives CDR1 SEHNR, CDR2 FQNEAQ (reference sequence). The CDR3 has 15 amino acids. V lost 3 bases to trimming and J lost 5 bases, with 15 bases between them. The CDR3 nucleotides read TGTGCCAGCAGCTTCGTGGCGGGGGCGGGAGATACGCAGTATTTT. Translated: CASSFVAGAGDTQYF.

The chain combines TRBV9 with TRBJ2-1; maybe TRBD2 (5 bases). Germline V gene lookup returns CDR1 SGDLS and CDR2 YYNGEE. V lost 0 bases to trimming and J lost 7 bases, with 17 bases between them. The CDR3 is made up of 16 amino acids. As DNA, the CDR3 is TGTGCCAGCAGCGTAGAGACAAACCCCACGGGGAATGAGCAGTTCTTC. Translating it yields CASSVETNPTGNEQFF.